Detailed here is one T cell receptor (beta chain). The data stem from a study of blood T cell repertoires in COVID-19. Whole-study context: Samples came from the United States, Italy and Spain, spanning acute and convalescent COVID-19.

The study assigned cohorts using participant-reported clinical history. Cohort 3 recovered donors had two negative PCRs, clearance, or symptom resolution. The germline V gene has CDR1 GTSNPN and CDR2 SVGIG (reference sequence). This CDR3 is 15 amino acids long. Deletions cut 1 base from V and 0 bases from J, with 12 bases between. Methods used by the authors: Estimation of nucleated cell counts was performed using reference gene primer amplification. Sequencing was performed with immunoSEQ multiplex PCR; in TCRdb, only in-frame clones are kept and a portion is missing. That table is the source of V, J and clone size, and D and trimming were worked out from the DNA. The profile covers hundreds of thousands of clones, with approximately 84% appearing a single time and roughly 0.94% taken by the ten largest.

The chain recombines TRBV30 with TRBJ1-1, with D unresolved. Specimen: PBMCs or T cells enriched from blood (not recorded which). The TCR comes from a woman younger than 45 who had recovered from COVID-19. CDR3 loop: CAWSGKQLMNTEAFF. For the CDR3, the DNA is TGTGCCTGGAGTGGTAAACAGCTCATGAACACTGAAGCTTTCTTT. The variable domain in full, with the rest retrieved from reference TRBV30 and TRBJ1-1, is SQTIHQWPATLVQPVGSPLSLECTVEGTSNPNLYWYRQAAGRGLQLLFYSVGIGQISSEVPQNLSASRPQDRQFILSSKKLLLSDSGFYLCAWSGKQLMNTEAFFGQGTRLTVV.